The TCR beta chain under discussion was sequenced for a study of CD8+CD57+ T cells in acquired aplastic anemia. Study context: Sorting CD4+ and CD8+ cells gave DNA averaging approximately 2.9 ug. Findings and caveats of the study: Fewer than 35 sequences, all CD8+ CDR3, were shared between patients and controls. In CD8+ cells, Simpson's diversity showed no significant difference between patients and controls.

V lost 6 bases and J 0 bases, leaving 8 bases between the germline ends. CDR1 is SNHLY, CDR2 FYNNEI, per germline. The CDR3 extends over 14 amino acids. For CDR3 and TCR beta VDJ profiling, genomic DNA was the template used. TCRdb re-analysed the reads in MiXCR, keeping a single row per CDR3 protein. The table includes some 150,000 distinct CDR3 sequences, 52% detected once. Whoever was chosen for sequencing had shown CD8+CD57+ cell expansion by flow cytometry. There was no therapy given to any patient before the blood sampling took place. A word on this clonotype: Its antigen remains unidentified.

This TCR was sampled from a human donor with aplastic anemia. This chain uses TRBV2 with TRBJ1-4; no reliable D call. Sequences were obtained from sorted CD4+, CD8+, or CD8+CD57+ T cells (not recorded which) from PBMCs. The CDR3, as DNA: TGTGCCAGCAGGGGCGGGGCAACTAATGAAAAACTGTTTTTT. It is translated as CASRGGATNEKLFF.